The 20 T cell receptor beta chains below all came from one sample that was sequenced in a study of control samples from healthy donors and cancer patients. Using immunoSEQ multiplex PCR, the repertoire was profiled, and TCRdb retains in-frame clones only, with some absent. The sample comprises around 52,000 clones, approximately 89% of which are singletons, and about 0.91% rests with the top ten. Sequenced material: PBMCs. All receptors come from a man younger than 40 with colorectal cancer.

The chain combines TRBV14 with TRBJ2-7; D gene unclear. V dropped 4 bases and J dropped 6 bases, with 13 bases sitting between them. This CDR3 is 13 amino acids long. Germline values: CDR1 SGHDN, CDR2 FVKESK. The CDR3 protein is CASSRHPLREQYF. The CDR3 DNA follows: TGTGCCAGCAGCCGCCACCCCCTCCGCGAGCAGTACTTC.

This chain connects TRBV19 to TRBJ2-5, with TRBD1 as a possible D gene (6 bases). CDR3 size: 15 residues. Germline CDR1 LNHDA, CDR2 SQIVND (reference sequence). Between the trimmed V and J ends, which lost 6 bases and 7 bases, there was a span of 21 bases. CDR3: CASRDSGATYGTQYF. CDR3 DNA sequence: TGTGCCAGTAGGGACTCAGGGGCAACTTATGGGACCCAGTACTTC.

V usage is TRBV19 and J usage is TRBJ2-3; 11 bases are a match to TRBD2. Germline-derived CDR1 and CDR2 are LNHDA and SQIVND (reference sequence). The CDR3 has 18 amino acids. The J segment lost 0 bases and the V segment lost 2 bases, leaving 7 bases of the junction unmatched. The CDR3 loop is CASSIFLAGGTSTDTQYF. The CDR3 region has the DNA TGTGCCAGTAGTATATTTCTAGCGGGGGGTACTAGCACAGATACGCAGTATTTT.

This chain's CDR3 is CASSAAGLPYNEQFF. In DNA, the CDR3 is TGTGCCAGCAGCGCCGCGGGACTCCCTTACAATGAGCAGTTCTTC. V and J are TRBV5-5 and TRBJ2-1; D might be TRBD2 (6 bases). This CDR3 spans 15 amino acids. The germline gives CDR1 SGHKS, CDR2 YYEKEE (reference sequence). Trimming shortened V by 4 bases and J by 4 bases, and 15 bases separated the two germline ends.

This rearrangement joins TRBV10-2 to TRBJ2-1; 7 bases are shared with TRBD2. The CDR3 has 14 residues. Per the germline V gene, CDR1 is WSHSY and CDR2 is SAAADI. Losses at the gene ends were 8 bases for V and 3 bases for J; bases not matched to a gene: 7. CDR3 protein: CASATSSIYNEQFF. In nucleotides, the CDR3 is TGCGCCAGCGCGACTAGCTCTATCTACAATGAGCAGTTCTTC.

The chain recombines TRBV4-3 with TRBJ2-5; the D is unclear. The V gene lost 0 bases and the J gene lost 5 bases, with 19 bases spanning the gap. This CDR3 spans 17 amino acids. Germline-derived CDR1 and CDR2 are LGHNA and YSLEER. This CDR3 is CASSQDLQILGWETQYF. The DNA for the CDR3 is TGCGCCAGCAGCCAAGATTTGCAGATCCTGGGCTGGGAGACCCAGTACTTC.

This clone was seen just once. The chain uses TRBV7-2 and TRBJ2-3; a possible D gene is TRBD2 (6 bases). The CDR3 loop spans 14 amino acids. With 5 bases removed from V and 5 bases from J, the gap between germline ends came to 14 bases. Germline CDR1 and CDR2: SGHTA and FQGNSA. The CDR3 coding sequence is TGTGCCAGCAGCCTCCGAGTGGGGGGAGATACGCAGTATTTT. Translated, it gives CASSLRVGGDTQYF.

The CDR3 DNA reads TGTGCCAGCAGTATCGACGGGACAGGTTATAGTGAAGCTTTCTTT. Residues: CASSIDGTGYSEAFF. The chain combines TRBV6-5 with TRBJ1-1, with TRBD1 matching 8 bases. The junction had 12 bases not matched to a gene; V was cut back by 5 bases and J by 7 bases. This CDR3 has 15 residues. Germline V gene data show CDR1 as MNHEY and CDR2 as SVGAGI.

The genes are TRBV7-8 and TRBJ2-7; D unresolved. Germline V gene lookup returns CDR1 SGHVS and CDR2 FQNEAQ. V was shortened by 1 base and J by 1 base, with 17 bases between the two germline ends. The CDR3 loop spans 17 amino acids. The CDR3 DNA reads TGTGCCAGCAGCTTAGAACGGGCAGGTCGGGTTTCCTACGAGCAGTACTTC. Translation: CASSLERAGRVSYEQYF.

The J gene is TRBJ1-6, the V gene TRBV12-5; D gene ambiguous. CDR3 size: 17 residues. Between the trimmed V and J ends, which lost 3 bases and 0 bases, there was a span of 12 bases. Germline lookup yields CDR1 LGHNT and CDR2 FRNRAP. In nucleotides, the CDR3 is TGTGCTAGTGGTTTAAGCTCCCGAAGCTCCTATAATTCACCCCTCCACTTT. Translating it yields CASGLSSRSSYNSPLHF. Complete variable domain (other parts from reference TRBV12-5 and TRBJ1-6): DARVTQTPRHKVTEMGQEVTMRCQPILGHNTVFWYRQTMMQGLELLAYFRNRAPLDDSGMPKDRFSAEMPDATLATLKIQPSEPRDSAVYFCASGLSSRSSYNSPLHFGNGTRLTVT.

This chain joins TRBV5-6 and TRBJ1-2; D might be TRBD1 (5 bases). The CDR3 has 14 residues. Trimming took 4 bases from V and 4 from J, leaving 14 bases between them. CDR1 and CDR2 from the germline V gene are SGHDT and YYEEEE. This CDR3 is CASSLQGRGYGYTF. The CDR3 DNA follows: TGTGCCAGCAGCCTTCAGGGACGGGGCTATGGCTACACCTTC. Full variable domain (rest looked up from reference TRBV5-6 and TRBJ1-2): DAGVTQSPTHLIKTRGQQVTLRCSPKSGHDTVSWYQQALGQGPQFIFQYYEEEERQRGNFPDRFSGHQFPNYSSELNVNALLLGDSALYLCASSLQGRGYGYTFGSGTRLTVV.

The rearrangement joins TRBV18 to TRBJ1-5; a possible D gene is TRBD1 (6 bases). V was shortened by 3 bases and J by 4 bases, with 16 bases between the two germline ends. The V gene's germline CDR1 is KGHSH and CDR2 LQKENI. The CDR3 is made up of 16 amino acids. CDR3 in DNA: TGTGCCAGCTCACCGTCTGGGGGGCCGGTAAATCAGCCCCAGCATTTT. This codes for CASSPSGGPVNQPQHF.

The chain links TRBV19 to TRBJ2-3, with unresolved D. The germline V gene has CDR1 LNHDA and CDR2 SQIVND (reference sequence). The V and J ends lost 5 bases and 2 bases respectively, with 20 bases between them. The CDR3 runs to 17 residues. The CDR3 region has the DNA TGTGCCAGTAGTCCCCTATTAGGGAAATCACACACAGATACGCAGTATTTT. Residues: CASSPLLGKSHTDTQYF.

The chain combines TRBV6-5 with TRBJ1-1; no firm D call. Germline assignment: CDR1 MNHEY and CDR2 SVGAGI. Trimming took 0 bases from V and 8 from J, leaving 10 bases between them. The CDR3 totals 13 residues. The CDR3 is CASSYSTGEEAFF. DNA for the CDR3: TGTGCCAGCAGTTACTCCACGGGAGAAGAAGCTTTCTTT.

V usage is TRBV3-1 (or the pseudogene TRBV3-2) and J usage is TRBJ1-2; the match to TRBD1 covers 10 bases. Germline CDR1 is LGHDT and CDR2 is YNNKEL (reference sequence). V shed 5 bases and J 4 bases; nucleotides not matched to a gene: 4. The length of the CDR3 is 14 residues. The CDR3 DNA is TGTGCCAGCAGCTTTTGGGACAGGGGCTATGGCTACACCTTC. Its translation: CASSFWDRGYGYTF.

This clone was recorded only once. The rearrangement uses TRBV30 and TRBJ2-3; D remains ambiguous. The CDR3 totals 17 residues. Germline loops: CDR1 GTSNPN, CDR2 SVGIG (reference sequence). V was clipped by 2 bases and J by 4 bases, with 22 bases between them. CDR3 region: CAWSSPTRSRNPDTQYF. The CDR3 DNA sequence: TGTGCCTGGAGTTCCCCCACGAGGAGTAGAAATCCAGATACGCAGTATTTT.

This clone was observed a few times. The genes are TRBV19 and TRBJ2-7, with D perhaps being TRBD1 or TRBD2 (5 bases each). The CDR3 is 14 amino acids. From germline, CDR1 is LNHDA and CDR2 SQIVND (reference sequence). V dropped 5 bases and J dropped 6 bases, with 17 bases sitting between them. CDR3 in DNA: TGTGCCAGTAGTGTTCGGGGCAGAAGTGGCGAGCAGTACTTC. It encodes CASSVRGRSGEQYF.

V is TRBV5-1 and J is TRBJ1-1; D is perhaps TRBD1 (6 bases). Germline-derived CDR1 and CDR2 are SGHRS and YFSETQ. The CDR3 loop spans 16 amino acids. Trimming pared 0 bases from V and 1 base from J, leaving 13 bases between. The CDR3 reads CASSLDTGTKNTEAFF. The CDR3 DNA reads as TGCGCCAGCAGCTTGGACACCGGGACAAAGAACACTGAAGCTTTCTTT.

The genes are TRBV28 and TRBJ2-4; TRBD2 matches at 7 bases. The CDR3 spans 17 residues. V lost 5 bases and J lost 3; bases outside the gene matches: 13. Germline CDR1 is MDHEN and CDR2 is SYDVKM. CDR3 nucleotide sequence: TGTGCCAGCAGTCTACCGACCGGGAGGTACGACAAAAACATTCAGTACTTC. It yields the protein CASSLPTGRYDKNIQYF.

DNA of the CDR3: TGTGCCAGCAGACGGCCAGGGACAGGGTTACAGTTCTTC. Protein: CASRRPGTGLQFF. This chain links TRBV5-6 with TRBJ2-1; 9 bases are a match to TRBD1. CDR3 size: 13 residues. V trimming: 5 bases; J trimming: 13 bases; junction bases outside the gene matches: 10. Germline assignment: CDR1 SGHDT and CDR2 YYEEEE.